The T cell receptor beta chain described here comes from a study of early T cells in non-severe SARS-CoV-2 infection. Whole-study context: Bulk RNA from unsorted whole blood was sequenced; chains were unpaired. Study outcomes and limitations: A preference for anti-spike CD8 responses marked VDJdb matching, which missed private and CD4 specificities.

The V and J ends lost 6 bases and 5 bases, in that order; junction bases with no gene match: 6. Germline loops: CDR1 SQVTM, CDR2 ANQGSEA. The CDR3 has 13 amino acids. This clonotype was found many times. Its antigen is as yet unknown. Individual cDNA molecules were tagged with unique molecular identifiers, the study reported. TCRdb re-derived calls from the 5' RACE reads in MiXCR, one entry per CDR3 protein. The table lists more than 40,000 distinct CDR3 sequences, less than 8.5% of them singletons. This receptor was obtained from an adult who was a healthcare worker with PCR-confirmed SARS-CoV-2 infection or an uninfected control (not recorded which). V usage is TRBV29-1 and J usage is TRBJ1-5, with TRBD1 matching 8 bases. Specimen: whole blood. The CDR3 protein is CSVGQGWDQPQHF. CDR3 bases: TGCAGCGTAGGACAGGGTTGGGATCAGCCCCAGCATTTT.